The table lists the clone carrying this T cell receptor (beta chain) with a few counts. The germline gives CDR1 MNHNY, CDR2 SVGAGI (reference sequence). The CDR3 has 15 amino acids. The record originates from a study of blood T cells in healthy people across ages. For the second PCR, which ran for 7 to 11 cycles, a sample-barcoded 5' primer and a J-beta primer mix were used. TCRdb redid the calling of the 5' RACE reads with MiXCR, one entry per CDR3 protein. The sample has over 300,000 distinct CDR3 sequences; about half are singletons. Sequencing was done on a sample of blood. The sequence derives from a man aged 55 to 70 in good health. The rearrangement joins TRBV6-6 to TRBJ2-5; D remains unclear. The DNA end lines up better with TRBJ2-7; the J call may be wrong. This CDR3 reads CASSYLPSKVYEQYF. CDR3 DNA: TGTGCCAGCAGTTACCTCCCATCTAAGGTCTACGAGCAGTACTTC.